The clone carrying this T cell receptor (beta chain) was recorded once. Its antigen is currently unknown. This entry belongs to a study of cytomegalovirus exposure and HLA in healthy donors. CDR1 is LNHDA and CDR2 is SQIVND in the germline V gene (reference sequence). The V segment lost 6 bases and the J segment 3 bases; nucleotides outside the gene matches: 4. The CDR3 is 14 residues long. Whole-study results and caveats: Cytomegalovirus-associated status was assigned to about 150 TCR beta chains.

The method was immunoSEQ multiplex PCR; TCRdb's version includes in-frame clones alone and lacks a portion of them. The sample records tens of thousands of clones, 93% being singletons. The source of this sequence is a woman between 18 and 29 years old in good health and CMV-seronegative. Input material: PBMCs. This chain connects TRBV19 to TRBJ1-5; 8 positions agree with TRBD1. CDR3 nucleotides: TGTGCCAGTAGCTGGACAGGGAACAATCAGCCCCAGCATTTT. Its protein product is CASSWTGNNQPQHF. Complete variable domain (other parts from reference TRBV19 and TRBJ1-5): DGGITQSPKYLFRKEGQNVTLSCEQNLNHDAMYWYRQDPGQGLRLIYYSQIVNDFQKGDIAEGYSVSREKKESFPLTVTSAQKNPTAFYLCASSWTGNNQPQHFGDGTRLSIL.